This T cell receptor (beta chain) appears in the sequencing data of a study of T cell changes during pregnancy in multiple sclerosis. This clone has a single count. The V gene's germline CDR1 is MDHEN and CDR2 SYDVKM. Trimming took 7 bases from V and 5 from J; bases not matched to a gene: 9. The CDR3 runs to 15 residues. Generated by immunoSEQ multiplex PCR, the TCRdb table keeps only in-frame clones and is missing some. The sample lists fewer than 45,000 clones; almost 95% were seen once. The rearrangement uses TRBV28 and TRBJ2-3, with 10 bases fitting TRBD1. Sequenced here: CD8+ T cells from peripheral blood mononuclear cells, sampled in the third trimester of pregnancy. The receptor was isolated from a female donor with multiple sclerosis, enrolled in a pregnancy study. CDR3 DNA: TGTGCCAGCACCATGACAGGGGGCTTTGTAGATACGCAGTATTTT. Translated, it gives CASTMTGGFVDTQYF.